These T cell receptor beta chains were read from a single sample in a study of blood T cell repertoires in COVID-19. The table came from immunoSEQ multiplex PCR; TCRdb's copy has only in-frame clones and leaves some out. The repertoire holds fewer than 120,000 clones, about 75% seen once, with around 16% in the top ten. Sequencing was done on a sample of peripheral blood. Source of these receptors: a woman older than 75 with active or convalescent COVID-19. CDR3s include the opening cysteine and the closing phenylalanine or tryptophan. Each record gives: CDR3 DNA, CDR3 protein, V gene, clone size, D gene, J gene. A D gene is named only where the DNA matches it firmly. Size is stated for part of the rows, as once, few or many counts, or as a class when the clone is expanded.

CDR3 DNA: TGTGCCAGCTCACAGATTGAGGACAATGAGCAGTTCTTC
CDR3 protein: CASSQIEDNEQFF
V gene: TRBV18
clone size: few
D gene: NA
J gene: TRBJ2-1

CDR3 DNA: TGCGCCAGCAGCCTACACAGCCGACAGGCGAGGGAGACCCAGTACTTC
CDR3 protein: CASSLHSRQARETQYF
V gene: TRBV4-1
clone size: NA
D gene: NA
J gene: TRBJ2-5

CDR3 DNA: TGTGCCAGCAGCTTTCTGGCGGGTCCGAGGGAGCAGTACTTC
CDR3 protein: CASSFLAGPREQYF
V gene: TRBV7-9
clone size: NA
D gene: NA
J gene: TRBJ2-7

CDR3 DNA: TGTGCCATCAGTGATTCCGGACTAGCGGGAAGTGTGGATACGCAGTATTTT
CDR3 protein: CAISDSGLAGSVDTQYF
V gene: TRBV10-3
clone size: NA
D gene: TRBD2
J gene: TRBJ2-3

CDR3 DNA: TGTGCCAGCAGACCCCTGGACAGGGCAAAAGAGACCCAGTACTTC
CDR3 protein: CASRPLDRAKETQYF
V gene: TRBV28
clone size: NA
D gene: TRBD1
J gene: TRBJ2-5

CDR3 DNA: TGTGCCAGTAGTATAGGATCGGCACTAGGATCGGGCGGCTACACCTTC
CDR3 protein: CASSIGSALGSGGYTF
V gene: TRBV19
clone size: NA
D gene: NA
J gene: TRBJ1-2

CDR3 DNA: TGTGCCAGCAGCCAAGAATCGCTGAAAGCGACAGGGTCTAAAAACATTCAGTACTTC
CDR3 protein: CASSQESLKATGSKNIQYF
V gene: TRBV3-1/TRBV3-2
clone size: few
D gene: TRBD1
J gene: TRBJ2-4

CDR3 DNA: TGTGCCAGCAGTGGAGGCTGGCCCCGCTACGAGCAGTACTTC
CDR3 protein: CASSGGWPRYEQYF
V gene: TRBV25-1
clone size: NA
D gene: NA
J gene: TRBJ2-7

CDR3 DNA: TGTGCCAGCAGTTTATCGACGGACTACCTCTCCTACGAGCAGTACTTC
CDR3 protein: CASSLSTDYLSYEQYF
V gene: TRBV27
clone size: NA
D gene: NA
J gene: TRBJ2-7

CDR3 DNA: TGCGCCAGCAGTGAGAGCGGACAGGGCCCGAAGCAGCCCCAGCATTTT
CDR3 protein: CASSESGQGPKQPQHF
V gene: TRBV10-1
clone size: NA
D gene: TRBD1
J gene: TRBJ1-5

CDR3 DNA: TGCGCCAGCAGCTTGGCTGGCGGGTTGGAGACCCAGTACTTC
CDR3 protein: CASSLAGGLETQYF
V gene: TRBV5-1
clone size: NA
D gene: NA
J gene: TRBJ2-5

CDR3 DNA: TGTGCCACTACCGGGGGGGTGAACACTGAAGCTTTCTTT
CDR3 protein: CATTGGVNTEAFF
V gene: TRBV12-3/TRBV12-4
clone size: NA
D gene: NA
J gene: TRBJ1-1

CDR3 DNA: TGTGCCAGCAGCCATAGCGGGAGCTCCTACAATGAGCAGTTCTTC
CDR3 protein: CASSHSGSSYNEQFF
V gene: TRBV7-9
clone size: NA
D gene: TRBD2
J gene: TRBJ2-1

CDR3 DNA: TGTGCCAGCTACCTAAGAGTGGGGGCCAATGAGCAGTTCTTC
CDR3 protein: CASYLRVGANEQFF
V gene: TRBV5-5
clone size: NA
D gene: NA
J gene: TRBJ2-1

CDR3 DNA: TGTGCCAGCAGCCTCACCTTACAGGGGGATGGCTACACCTTC
CDR3 protein: CASSLTLQGDGYTF
V gene: TRBV7-2
clone size: NA
D gene: TRBD1
J gene: TRBJ1-2

CDR3 DNA: TGCAGCGCTAATGGGCGGGGAGATAGAGCCTACGAGCAGTACTTC
CDR3 protein: CSANGRGDRAYEQYF
V gene: TRBV29-1
clone size: NA
D gene: NA
J gene: TRBJ2-7

CDR3 DNA: TGTGCCAGCAGCGCACTAGCGAACTCCTACGAGCAGTACTTC
CDR3 protein: CASSALANSYEQYF
V gene: TRBV2
clone size: NA
D gene: TRBD2
J gene: TRBJ2-7

CDR3 DNA: TGCGCCAGCAGCCGCGTTAGGGGGAACACCATATATTTT
CDR3 protein: CASSRVRGNTIYF
V gene: TRBV4-1
clone size: NA
D gene: NA
J gene: TRBJ1-3

CDR3 DNA: TGTGCCAGCAGTTTCCGGGACAGGGCCTCCTACGAGCAGTACTTC
CDR3 protein: CASSFRDRASYEQYF
V gene: TRBV28
clone size: NA
D gene: TRBD1
J gene: TRBJ2-7

CDR3 DNA: TGTGCCAGCAGCAAAATGTCGGCTGGGGAGGGACAGGGGGAATCTGGCTACACCTTC
CDR3 protein: CASSKMSAGEGQGESGYTF
V gene: TRBV21-1
clone size: NA
D gene: NA
J gene: TRBJ1-2

CDR3 DNA: TGTGCCTGGAGTGTAAATAGCGGGAGTACAGATACGCAGTATTTT
CDR3 protein: CAWSVNSGSTDTQYF
V gene: TRBV30
clone size: NA
D gene: TRBD2
J gene: TRBJ2-3

CDR3 DNA: TGTGCCAGCAGCTTTTTAACAGGGACCGCTAGCACAGATACGCAGTATTTT
CDR3 protein: CASSFLTGTASTDTQYF
V gene: TRBV7-9
clone size: NA
D gene: NA
J gene: TRBJ2-3

CDR3 DNA: TGTGCCAGCTCACCGGTGAGGGACAGGGAAAACTATGGCTACACCTTC
CDR3 protein: CASSPVRDRENYGYTF
V gene: TRBV18
clone size: NA
D gene: TRBD1
J gene: TRBJ1-2